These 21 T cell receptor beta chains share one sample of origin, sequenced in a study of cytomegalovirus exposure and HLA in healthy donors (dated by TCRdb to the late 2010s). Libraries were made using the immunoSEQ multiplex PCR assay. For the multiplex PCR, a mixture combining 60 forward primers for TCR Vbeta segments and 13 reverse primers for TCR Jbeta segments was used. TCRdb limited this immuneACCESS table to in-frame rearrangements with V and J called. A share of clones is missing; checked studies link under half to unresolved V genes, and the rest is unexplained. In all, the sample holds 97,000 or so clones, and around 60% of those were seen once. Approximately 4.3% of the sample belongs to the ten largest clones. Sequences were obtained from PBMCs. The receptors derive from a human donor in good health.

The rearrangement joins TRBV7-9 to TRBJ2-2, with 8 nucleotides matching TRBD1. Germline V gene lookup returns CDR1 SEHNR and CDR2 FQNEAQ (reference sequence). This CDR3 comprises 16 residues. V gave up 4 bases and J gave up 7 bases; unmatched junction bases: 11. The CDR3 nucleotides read TGTGCCAGCAGCTCGACCCTGAGGACAGGGCGCGGGGAGCTGTTTTTT. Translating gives CASSSTLRTGRGELFF.

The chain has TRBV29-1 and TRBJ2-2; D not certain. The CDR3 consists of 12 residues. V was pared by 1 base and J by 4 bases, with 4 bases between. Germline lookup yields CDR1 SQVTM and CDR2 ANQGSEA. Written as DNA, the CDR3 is TGCAGCGTTGAAGTCGGCACCGGGGAGCTGTTTTTT. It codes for CSVEVGTGELFF.

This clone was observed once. DNA of the CDR3: TGTGCCAGCAGCTCGGGACTAGCGGGAGTGGGTGAGCAGTTCTTC. Residues: CASSSGLAGVGEQFF. This chain links TRBV5-4 with TRBJ2-1, with 14 positions matching TRBD2. After removal of 3 bases from V and 9 bases from J, the junction contained 5 bases not matched to a gene. This CDR3 is built from 15 residues. The germline V gene has CDR1 SGHNT and CDR2 YYREEE (reference sequence).

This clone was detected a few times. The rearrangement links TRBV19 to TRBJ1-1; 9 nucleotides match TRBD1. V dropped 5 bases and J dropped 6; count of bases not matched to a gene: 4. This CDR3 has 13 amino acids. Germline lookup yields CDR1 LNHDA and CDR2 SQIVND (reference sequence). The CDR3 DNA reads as TGTGCCAGTAGTCTTCGACAGGGGGCTGAAGCTTTCTTT. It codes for CASSLRQGAEAFF.

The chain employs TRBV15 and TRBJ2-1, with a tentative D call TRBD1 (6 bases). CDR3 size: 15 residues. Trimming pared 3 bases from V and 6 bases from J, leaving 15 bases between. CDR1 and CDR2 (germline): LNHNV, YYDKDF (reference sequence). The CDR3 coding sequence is TGTGCCACCAGCAGCTATCAGGGGACCAGCAATGAGCAGTTCTTC. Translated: CATSSYQGTSNEQFF. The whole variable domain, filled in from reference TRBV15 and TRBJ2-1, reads DAMVIQNPRYQVTQFGKPVTLSCSQTLNHNVMYWYQQKSSQAPKLLFHYYDKDFNNEADTPDNFQSRRPNTSFCFLDIRSPGLGDTAMYLCATSSYQGTSNEQFFGPGTRLTVL.

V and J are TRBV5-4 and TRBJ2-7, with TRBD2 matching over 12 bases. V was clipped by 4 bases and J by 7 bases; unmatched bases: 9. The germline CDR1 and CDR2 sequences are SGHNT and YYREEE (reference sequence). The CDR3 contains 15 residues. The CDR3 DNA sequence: TGTGCCAGCAGCCTTACGGGACTAGCGGGTGGAGAGCAGTACTTC. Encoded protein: CASSLTGLAGGEQYF.

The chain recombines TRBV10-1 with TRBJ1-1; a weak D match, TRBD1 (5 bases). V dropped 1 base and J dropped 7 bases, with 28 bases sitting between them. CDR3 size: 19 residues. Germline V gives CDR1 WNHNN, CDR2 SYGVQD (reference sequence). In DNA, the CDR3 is TGCGCCAGCAGTGAGTTTTCTTTGTCGTTGTCAGCCGTAACAGGTGAAGCTTTCTTT. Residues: CASSEFSLSLSAVTGEAFF.

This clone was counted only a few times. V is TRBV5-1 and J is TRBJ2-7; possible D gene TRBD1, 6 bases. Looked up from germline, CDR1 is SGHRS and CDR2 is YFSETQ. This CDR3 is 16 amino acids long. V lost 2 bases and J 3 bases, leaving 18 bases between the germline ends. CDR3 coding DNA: TGCGCCAGCAGCTTCCGACAGGCGCGAACCTTCTACGAGCAGTACTTC. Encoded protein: CASSFRQARTFYEQYF.

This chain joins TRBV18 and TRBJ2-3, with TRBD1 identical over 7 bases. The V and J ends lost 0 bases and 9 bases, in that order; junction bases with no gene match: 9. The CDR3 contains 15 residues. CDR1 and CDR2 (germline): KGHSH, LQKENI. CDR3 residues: CASSPPGQRTSTQYF. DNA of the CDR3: TGTGCCAGCTCACCACCGGGACAGAGAACGTCGACGCAGTATTTT.

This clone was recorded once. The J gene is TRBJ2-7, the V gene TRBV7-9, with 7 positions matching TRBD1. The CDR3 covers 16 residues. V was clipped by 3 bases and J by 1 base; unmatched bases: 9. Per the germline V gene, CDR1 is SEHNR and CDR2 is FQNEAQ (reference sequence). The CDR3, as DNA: TGTGCCAGCAGCTTCCACGGGACAGTCCGTTCCTACGAGCAGTACTTC. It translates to CASSFHGTVRSYEQYF.

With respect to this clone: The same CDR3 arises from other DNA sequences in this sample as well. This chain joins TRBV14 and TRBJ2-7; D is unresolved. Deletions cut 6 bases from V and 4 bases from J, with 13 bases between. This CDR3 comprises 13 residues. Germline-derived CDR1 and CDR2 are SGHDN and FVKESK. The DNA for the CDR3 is TGTGCCAGCAGTGGAGATATTCTTTACGAGCAGTACTTC. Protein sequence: CASSGDILYEQYF.

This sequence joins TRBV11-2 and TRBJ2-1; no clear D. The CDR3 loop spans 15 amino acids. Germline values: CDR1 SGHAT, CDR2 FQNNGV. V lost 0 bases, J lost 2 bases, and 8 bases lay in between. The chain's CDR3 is CASSLDSLPYNEQFF. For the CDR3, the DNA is TGTGCCAGCAGCTTAGATAGTCTACCCTACAATGAGCAGTTCTTC.

In nucleotides, the CDR3 is TGTGCCAGCAGCCCCCTTACCGGGGAGCTGTTTTTT. Protein: CASSPLTGELFF. The chain is built from TRBV7-9 and TRBJ2-2, with unresolved D. CDR3 length equals 12 residues. Per the germline V gene, CDR1 is SEHNR and CDR2 is FQNEAQ (reference sequence). V was shortened by 5 bases and J by 5 bases, with 6 bases between the two germline ends. The variable domain in full, completed from reference TRBV7-9 and TRBJ2-2, reads DTGVSQNPRHKITKRGQNVTFRCDPISEHNRLYWYRQTLGQGPEFLTYFQNEAQLEKSRLLSDRFSAERPKGSFSTLEIQRTEQGDSAMYLCASSPLTGELFFGEGSRLTVL.

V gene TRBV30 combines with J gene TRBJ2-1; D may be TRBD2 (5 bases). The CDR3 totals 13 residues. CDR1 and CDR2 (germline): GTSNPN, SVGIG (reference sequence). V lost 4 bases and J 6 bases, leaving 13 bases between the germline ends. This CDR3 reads CAWTASLANEQFF. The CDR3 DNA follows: TGTGCCTGGACTGCGAGTCTAGCCAATGAGCAGTTCTTC.

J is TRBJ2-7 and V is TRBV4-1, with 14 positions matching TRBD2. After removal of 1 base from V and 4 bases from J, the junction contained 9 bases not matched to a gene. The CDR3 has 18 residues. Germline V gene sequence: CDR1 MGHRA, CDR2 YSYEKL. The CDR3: CASSQVTPGLAGAYEQYF. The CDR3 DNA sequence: TGCGCCAGCAGCCAAGTCACCCCGGGACTAGCGGGAGCATACGAGCAGTACTTC.

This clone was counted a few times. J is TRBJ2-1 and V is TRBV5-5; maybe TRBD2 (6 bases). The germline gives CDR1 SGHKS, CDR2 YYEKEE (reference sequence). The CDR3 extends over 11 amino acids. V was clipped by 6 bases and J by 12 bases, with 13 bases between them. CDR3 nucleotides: TGTGCCAGCAACATTGGCGGGGTGCAGTTCTTC. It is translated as CASNIGGVQFF.

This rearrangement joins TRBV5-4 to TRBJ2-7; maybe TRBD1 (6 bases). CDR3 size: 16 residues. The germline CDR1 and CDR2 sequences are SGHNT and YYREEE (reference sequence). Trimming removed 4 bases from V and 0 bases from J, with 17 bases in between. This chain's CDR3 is CASSRPSAGVSYEQYF. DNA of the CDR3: TGTGCCAGCAGCCGCCCTTCAGCAGGGGTCTCCTACGAGCAGTACTTC.

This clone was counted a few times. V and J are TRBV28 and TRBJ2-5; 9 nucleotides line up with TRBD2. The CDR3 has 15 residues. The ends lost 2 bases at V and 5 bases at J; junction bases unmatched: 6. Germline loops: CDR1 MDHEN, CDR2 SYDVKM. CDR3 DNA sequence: TGTGCCAGCAGTTTAGATCTAGCGGGGAAGGAGACCCAGTACTTC. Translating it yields CASSLDLAGKETQYF.

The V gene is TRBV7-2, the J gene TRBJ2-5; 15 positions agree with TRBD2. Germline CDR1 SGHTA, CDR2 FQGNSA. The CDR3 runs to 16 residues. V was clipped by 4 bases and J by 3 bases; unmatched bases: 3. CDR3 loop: CASSSGLAGGEETQYF. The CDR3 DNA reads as TGTGCCAGCAGCTCCGGACTAGCGGGAGGGGAAGAGACCCAGTACTTC. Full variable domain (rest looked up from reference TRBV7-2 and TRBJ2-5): GAGVSQSPSNKVTEKGKDVELRCDPISGHTALYWYRQSLGQGLEFLIYFQGNSAPDKSGLPSDRFSAERTGGSVSTLTIQRTQQEDSAVYLCASSSGLAGGEETQYFGPGTRLLVL.

CDR3 coding DNA: TGTGCCAGCAGTTTATTCGGACAGGGTAAAGGAGAGACCCAGTACTTC. Translating it yields CASSLFGQGKGETQYF. V is TRBV28 and J is TRBJ2-5; TRBD1 matches 8 bases. V lost 1 base and J lost 4; bases outside the gene matches: 8. Germline assignment: CDR1 MDHEN and CDR2 SYDVKM. CDR3 length equals 16 residues.

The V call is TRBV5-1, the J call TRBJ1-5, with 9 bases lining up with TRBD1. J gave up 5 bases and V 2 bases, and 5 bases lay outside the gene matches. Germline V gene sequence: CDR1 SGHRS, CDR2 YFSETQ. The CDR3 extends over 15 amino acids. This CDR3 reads CASSFTGQGDQPQHF. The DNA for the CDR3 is TGCGCCAGCAGCTTCACGGGACAGGGAGATCAGCCCCAGCATTTT.